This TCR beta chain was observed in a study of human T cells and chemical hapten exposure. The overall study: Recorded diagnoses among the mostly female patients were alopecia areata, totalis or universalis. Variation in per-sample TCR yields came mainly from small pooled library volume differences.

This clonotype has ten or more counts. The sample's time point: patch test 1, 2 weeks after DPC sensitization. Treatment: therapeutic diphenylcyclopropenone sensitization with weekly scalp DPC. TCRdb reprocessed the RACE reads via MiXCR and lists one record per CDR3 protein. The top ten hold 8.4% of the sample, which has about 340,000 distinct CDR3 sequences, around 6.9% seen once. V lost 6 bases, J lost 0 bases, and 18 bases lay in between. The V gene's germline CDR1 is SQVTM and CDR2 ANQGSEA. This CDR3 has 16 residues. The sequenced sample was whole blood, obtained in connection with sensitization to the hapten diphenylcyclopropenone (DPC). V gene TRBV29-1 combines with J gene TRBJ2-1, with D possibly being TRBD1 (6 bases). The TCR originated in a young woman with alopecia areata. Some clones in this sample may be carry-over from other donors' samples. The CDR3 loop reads CSVAKTGTPSYNEQFF. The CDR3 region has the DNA TGCAGCGTAGCAAAGACCGGGACACCCTCCTACAATGAGCAGTTCTTC.